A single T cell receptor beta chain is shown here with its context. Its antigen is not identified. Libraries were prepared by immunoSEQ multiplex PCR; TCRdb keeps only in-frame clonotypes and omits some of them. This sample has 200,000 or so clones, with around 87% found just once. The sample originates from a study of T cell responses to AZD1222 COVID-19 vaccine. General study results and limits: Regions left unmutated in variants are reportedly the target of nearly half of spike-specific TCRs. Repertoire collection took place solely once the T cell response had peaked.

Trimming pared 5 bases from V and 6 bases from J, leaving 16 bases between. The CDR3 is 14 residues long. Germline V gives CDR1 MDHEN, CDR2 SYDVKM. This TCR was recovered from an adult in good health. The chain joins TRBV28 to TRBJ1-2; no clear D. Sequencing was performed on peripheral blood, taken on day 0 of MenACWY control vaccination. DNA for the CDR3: TGTGCCAGCAGTGTTGGGGTCCCGTCGGATGGCTACACCTTC. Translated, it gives CASSVGVPSDGYTF.